In this sample, the clone carrying this TCR beta chain turned up many times. Its antigen remains unidentified. Trimming stripped 4 bases from V and 6 bases from J, with 15 bases between. There are 14 residues in the CDR3. CDR1 and CDR2 from the germline V gene are LGHDT and YNNKEL (reference sequence). The entry originates in a study of CD8 T cells in ankylosing spondylitis. Overall study findings and caveats: From matched ankylosing spondylitis synovial fluid, disease-linked clones were reportedly recovered at significantly enriched levels. Among TCR beta sequences, a motif of several highly homologous variants appeared characteristic of ankylosing spondylitis blood.

With molecular barcodes, quantitative 5'-RACE was used to make the TCR beta libraries. TCRdb reprocessed the 5' RACE reads with MiXCR, giving one entry per CDR3 protein. The profile shows 130,000 or so distinct CDR3 sequences, 7% of them singletons. Sequences were obtained from blood, either unsorted or a sorted T cell fraction (not recorded which). The receptor was isolated from a male donor with ankylosing spondylitis or in good health (not recorded which). V usage is TRBV3-1 and J usage is TRBJ2-5, with no clear D. As DNA, the CDR3 is TGTGCCAGCAGCCTGACTTGGAGCTCGAAGACCCAGTACTTC. Translated: CASSLTWSSKTQYF.